These T cell receptor beta chains were read from a single sample in a study of cytomegalovirus exposure and HLA in healthy donors. The data were produced by immunoSEQ multiplex PCR, yet TCRdb's version contains in-frame clones alone and is incomplete. In the table there are hundreds of thousands of clones, around 79% of which are singletons. The sequencing sample was made of PBMCs. The origin of the receptors is a male donor in good health and CMV-seronegative. Both conserved end residues are part of each CDR3. The order of the fields is clone size, J gene, V gene, D gene, CDR3 protein, CDR3 DNA. A D gene is named only where the DNA matches it firmly. Size is stated for part of the rows, as once, few or many counts, or as a class when the clone is expanded.

clone size: NA
J gene: TRBJ2-3
V gene: TRBV7-2
D gene: TRBD2
CDR3 protein: CASSPRLAGRTDTQYF
CDR3 DNA: TGTGCCAGCAGCCCCCGGTTAGCGGGCCGCACAGATACGCAGTATTTT

clone size: NA
J gene: TRBJ1-5
V gene: TRBV11-2
D gene: NA
CDR3 protein: CASSLEGGSNQPQHF
CDR3 DNA: TGTGCCAGCAGCTTAGAAGGGGGTAGCAATCAGCCCCAGCATTTT

clone size: NA
J gene: TRBJ2-1
V gene: TRBV15
D gene: TRBD2
CDR3 protein: CATRAPSGTHEQFF
CDR3 DNA: TGTGCCACCAGGGCACCTAGCGGGACGCATGAGCAGTTCTTC

clone size: NA
J gene: TRBJ1-2
V gene: TRBV6-1
D gene: NA
CDR3 protein: CASSEVRVGGYTF
CDR3 DNA: TGTGCCAGCAGTGAAGTGAGGGTTGGTGGCTACACCTTC

clone size: few
J gene: TRBJ2-5
V gene: TRBV7-2
D gene: NA
CDR3 protein: CASSPRPGEETQYF
CDR3 DNA: TGTGCCAGCAGCCCTCGCCCAGGGGAAGAGACCCAGTACTTC

clone size: NA
J gene: TRBJ1-1
V gene: TRBV4-1
D gene: NA
CDR3 protein: CASSQGGSLNTEAFF
CDR3 DNA: TGCGCCAGCAGCCAAGGAGGCAGTTTGAACACTGAAGCTTTCTTT

clone size: NA
J gene: TRBJ2-3
V gene: TRBV7-3
D gene: TRBD1
CDR3 protein: CASSLTGTGPTDTQYF
CDR3 DNA: TGTGCCAGCAGCTTAACAGGGACAGGGCCTACAGATACGCAGTATTTT

clone size: NA
J gene: TRBJ2-7
V gene: TRBV18
D gene: TRBD1
CDR3 protein: CASSSGQDRSGEQYF
CDR3 DNA: TGTGCCAGCTCATCTGGACAGGATAGAAGCGGCGAGCAGTACTTC

clone size: NA
J gene: TRBJ2-7
V gene: TRBV28
D gene: TRBD1
CDR3 protein: CASSLAAYRGRDEQYF
CDR3 DNA: TGTGCCAGCAGTTTGGCAGCTTACAGGGGGCGTGACGAGCAGTACTTC

clone size: few
J gene: TRBJ1-2
V gene: TRBV4-2
D gene: NA
CDR3 protein: CASSQEVETIYGYTF
CDR3 DNA: TGTGCCAGCAGCCAAGAGGTCGAAACTATCTATGGCTACACCTTC

clone size: few
J gene: TRBJ2-5
V gene: TRBV9
D gene: TRBD2
CDR3 protein: CASSDKRGDRSETQYF
CDR3 DNA: TGTGCCAGCAGCGACAAGCGGGGGGACAGATCAGAGACCCAGTACTTC

clone size: NA
J gene: TRBJ2-1
V gene: TRBV6-5
D gene: NA
CDR3 protein: CASSYRGGHFEQFF
CDR3 DNA: TGTGCCAGCAGTTATAGGGGGGGACATTTTGAGCAGTTCTTC

clone size: NA
J gene: TRBJ2-1
V gene: TRBV9
D gene: TRBD2
CDR3 protein: CASSAHTGTSGMEQFF
CDR3 DNA: TGTGCCAGCAGCGCTCATACCGGGACTAGCGGGATGGAGCAGTTCTTC

clone size: NA
J gene: TRBJ2-3
V gene: TRBV7-3
D gene: NA
CDR3 protein: CASSRRRGSTDTQYF
CDR3 DNA: TGTGCCAGCAGCCGACGGCGGGGCAGCACAGATACGCAGTATTTT

clone size: NA
J gene: TRBJ2-7
V gene: TRBV15
D gene: NA
CDR3 protein: CATILPGTGSYEQYF
CDR3 DNA: TGTGCCACCATCCTACCTGGGACTGGCTCCTACGAGCAGTACTTC

clone size: NA
J gene: TRBJ1-1
V gene: TRBV7-2
D gene: NA
CDR3 protein: CASSFSGDVGAFF
CDR3 DNA: TGTGCCAGCAGCTTCTCGGGGGATGTTGGAGCTTTCTTT

clone size: once
J gene: TRBJ2-3
V gene: TRBV7-9
D gene: NA
CDR3 protein: CASTSDTQYF
CDR3 DNA: TGTGCCAGCACATCAGATACGCAGTATTTT

clone size: once
J gene: TRBJ1-3
V gene: TRBV7-2
D gene: NA
CDR3 protein: CATRMGGGSGNTIYF
CDR3 DNA: TGTGCCACTAGGATGGGCGGAGGCTCTGGAAACACCATATATTTT

clone size: NA
J gene: TRBJ2-3
V gene: TRBV29-1
D gene: TRBD1
CDR3 protein: CSADRDDTQYF
CDR3 DNA: TGCAGCGCCGACAGGGATGATACGCAGTATTTT

clone size: NA
J gene: TRBJ2-6
V gene: TRBV28
D gene: NA
CDR3 protein: CASSFHQGQTYSGANVLTF
CDR3 DNA: TGTGCCAGCAGTTTTCACCAGGGCCAAACTTACTCTGGGGCCAACGTCCTGACTTTC

clone size: few
J gene: TRBJ1-5
V gene: TRBV2
D gene: TRBD1
CDR3 protein: CASSPAGTGNQPQHF
CDR3 DNA: TGTGCCAGCAGCCCAGCCGGGACAGGGAATCAGCCCCAGCATTTT

clone size: NA
J gene: TRBJ2-2
V gene: TRBV28
D gene: TRBD1
CDR3 protein: CASTPSTGTGVTGELFF
CDR3 DNA: TGTGCCAGCACTCCCTCCACCGGGACAGGGGTGACCGGGGAGCTGTTTTTT

clone size: NA
J gene: TRBJ2-2
V gene: TRBV4-3
D gene: TRBD1
CDR3 protein: CASSPIGGAMNTGELFF
CDR3 DNA: TGCGCCAGCAGCCCTATAGGGGGCGCTATGAACACCGGGGAGCTGTTTTTT